This paragraph covers one T cell receptor beta chain sequence. The antigen is unknown. The PCR had 60 Vbeta and 13 Jbeta primers. The method was immunoSEQ multiplex PCR; TCRdb's version includes in-frame clones alone and lacks a portion of them. Of fewer than 150,000 clones in the sample, approximately 83% were seen once. This entry is derived from a study of cytomegalovirus exposure and HLA in healthy donors. Findings and caveats of the study: The listing of 150 to 200 TCR beta chains classed them as cytomegalovirus-associated. Productive status was seen about 90% or about 30% of the time for most TCR beta V segments in an earlier analysis.

The receptor was isolated from a man aged 35 to 55 in good health and CMV-seropositive. The source material was PBMCs.

The DNA for the CDR3 is TGTGCCAGCAGCCCAACTACCAACGTCCTGACTTTC. This codes for CASSPTTNVLTF. This chain joins TRBV14 and TRBJ2-6; no clear D gene. This CDR3 spans 12 amino acids. V was shortened by 4 bases and J by 8 bases, with 6 bases between the two germline ends. Germline CDR1 SGHDN, CDR2 FVKESK.